These 27 T cell receptor beta chains came from one sample sequenced in a study of blood T cells in healthy people across ages. It was with a sample-barcoded 5' primer and a J-beta primer mix that a second PCR of roughly 7 to 12 cycles was run. One entry per CDR3 protein, called by TCRdb with MiXCR from the 5' RACE reads. The sample lists 1.5 million to 2 million distinct CDR3 sequences, roughly a third occurring once. The sample taken for sequencing was blood. The receptors were sampled from a woman in her twenties or thirties in good health.

A single count supports this clonotype. The V call is TRBV30, the J call TRBJ1-3; D is ambiguous. The CDR3 sequence is 11 residues long. Germline values: CDR1 GTSNPN, CDR2 SVGIG (reference sequence). The germline V and J ends were trimmed by 7 bases and 2 bases, with 6 bases remaining between them. CDR3 sequence: CAFRPGNTIYF. The CDR3 nucleotides are TGTGCCTTTCGGCCTGGAAACACCATATATTTT.

The V gene is TRBV11-2, the J gene TRBJ2-1, with 10 bases aligning to TRBD2. The CDR3 runs to 16 residues. V dropped 5 bases and J dropped 2; count of bases not matched to a gene: 6. Germline-derived CDR1 and CDR2 are SGHAT and FQNNGV. CDR3 bases: TGTGCCAGCAGCACTCGGACTAGCGGAGCCTACAATGAGCAGTTCTTC. This encodes CASSTRTSGAYNEQFF.

The genes are TRBV6-2 or TRBV6-3 and TRBJ2-3; 8 bases agree with TRBD2. Unmatched junction bases numbered 12, after V lost 4 bases and J lost 3 bases. This CDR3 is 17 amino acids long. Germline V gene sequence: CDR1 MNHEY, CDR2 SVGEGT. DNA for the CDR3: TGTGCCAGCAGTTCCGGGCCCGGGAGGGGGACGACAGATACGCAGTATTTT. Amino acid sequence: CASSSGPGRGTTDTQYF.

This clonotype occurred a few times. The chain uses TRBV20-1 and TRBJ1-5; a possible D gene is TRBD1 (5 bases). Germline loops: CDR1 DFQATT, CDR2 SNEGSKA (reference sequence). This CDR3 has 13 amino acids. Trimming shortened V by 3 bases and J by 6 bases, and 12 bases separated the two germline ends. CDR3 sequence reads: CSASGAGTQPQHF. The CDR3 bases are TGCAGTGCTAGTGGGGCAGGGACTCAGCCCCAGCATTTT.

The J gene is TRBJ2-7, the V gene TRBV15; D remains ambiguous. There are 12 residues in the CDR3. From germline, CDR1 is LNHNV and CDR2 YYDKDF (reference sequence). Trimming pared 3 bases from V and 1 base from J, leaving 4 bases between. CDR3 region: CATSRLSYEQYF. CDR3 bases: TGTGCCACCAGCAGGTTATCCTACGAGCAGTACTTC.

This chain joins TRBV20-1 and TRBJ2-5; 7 bases match TRBD1. The CDR3 loop spans 11 amino acids. Germline V gene data show CDR1 as DFQATT and CDR2 as SNEGSKA (reference sequence). CDR3 DNA sequence: TGCAGCCCCTCGCAGGGGGATACCCAGTACTTC. Its protein product is CSPSQGDTQYF.

This sequence joins TRBV18 and TRBJ2-7; 7 nucleotides agree with TRBD2. The J call may be in error: the DNA end matches TRBJ2-5 better. CDR1 and CDR2 (germline): KGHSH, LQKENI. This CDR3 comprises 15 residues. The CDR3 sequence: CASSPPSSGGGTQYF. The CDR3 region has the DNA TGTGCCAGCTCACCACCGTCTAGCGGTGGAGGGACCCAGTACTTC.

This clonotype was counted only a few times. The chain links TRBV7-9 to TRBJ2-2, with 11 bases fitting TRBD2. J lost 5 bases, V lost 3 bases, and 8 bases had no gene match. Germline V gene lookup returns CDR1 SEHNR and CDR2 FQNEAQ (reference sequence). The CDR3 runs to 17 residues. Here the CDR3 DNA reads TGTGCCAGCAGCTTTCTGACTAGCGGGGTGGATACCGGGGAGCTGTTTTTT. It translates to CASSFLTSGVDTGELFF.

The gene calls are TRBV24-1 and TRBJ2-3, with TRBD1 identical over 10 bases. This CDR3 spans 18 amino acids. V dropped 4 bases and J dropped 5; count of bases not matched to a gene: 14. Germline CDR1 reads KGHDR; CDR2 reads SFDVKD. The CDR3 bases are TGTGCCACCAGTGACCGTCGTCCCCGGGACAGGGGAGAAGATACGCAGTATTTT. Translating gives CATSDRRPRDRGEDTQYF.

The V call is TRBV6-2 or TRBV6-3, the J call TRBJ2-3; 8 bases align to TRBD2. Looked up from germline, CDR1 is MNHEY and CDR2 is SVGEGT. The CDR3 has 14 residues. V dropped 7 bases and J dropped 2; count of bases not matched to a gene: 5. CDR3 protein: CASTQRGYTDTQYF. DNA for the CDR3: TGTGCCAGCACCCAGCGGGGGTACACAGATACGCAGTATTTT.

This chain links TRBV13 with TRBJ1-1; unclear D gene. The V and J ends lost 7 bases and 4 bases respectively, with 16 bases between them. Germline V gene data show CDR1 as PRHDT and CDR2 as FYEKMQ (reference sequence). CDR3 size: 14 residues. The chain's CDR3 is CASNRWAVSTEAFF. CDR3 nucleotide sequence: TGTGCCAGCAACCGTTGGGCGGTGAGCACTGAAGCTTTCTTT.

This chain links TRBV2 with TRBJ2-5; no definite D call. The J call may be faulty, since TRBJ2-7 better matches the DNA end. CDR1 SNHLY and CDR2 FYNNEI come from the germline V gene. The CDR3 consists of 13 residues. The CDR3 DNA reads TGTGCCAGCAGCGGACGTTTGACCTACGAGCAGTACTTC. Residues: CASSGRLTYEQYF.

This clonotype was detected a few times. This chain connects TRBV2 to TRBJ2-3, with D unclear. The CDR3 contains 13 residues. The germline CDR1 and CDR2 sequences are SNHLY and FYNNEI. The V end lost 5 bases, the J end lost 5 bases, and 11 bases lay between the germline ends. The CDR3 protein is CASSSTTRDTQYF. In nucleotides, the CDR3 is TGTGCCAGCAGTTCTACTACGAGAGATACGCAGTATTTT.

This chain uses TRBV6-5 with TRBJ2-4; 11 bases map to TRBD1. The CDR3 has 14 amino acids. CDR1 is MNHEY and CDR2 is SVGAGI in the germline V gene. The ends lost 6 bases at V and 6 bases at J; junction bases unmatched: 4. CDR3 loop: CASSLGQGGNIQYF. The CDR3 DNA reads TGTGCCAGCAGCTTGGGACAGGGGGGAAACATTCAGTACTTC.

This clonotype was counted a few times. The chain recombines TRBV10-3 with TRBJ1-5, with unresolved D. Trimming removed 0 bases at V and 5 bases at J, with 8 bases between. The CDR3 has 14 residues. Germline CDR1 is ENHRY and CDR2 is SYGVKD. Here the CDR3 DNA reads TGTGCCATCAGTGAGTCCCCCGGCTATCAGCCCCAGCATTTT. Translated, it gives CAISESPGYQPQHF.

The chain carries TRBV27 and TRBJ2-7, with D possibly TRBD1 on 6 matching bases. Per germline, CDR1 MNHEY and CDR2 SMNVEV (reference sequence). V shed 3 bases and J shed 6 bases, with 12 bases lying between them. The CDR3 spans 13 residues. The CDR3 DNA is TGTGCCAGCAGTTTGAACCGGGACACCGAGCAGTACTTC. It specifies CASSLNRDTEQYF.

In nucleotides, the CDR3 is TGTGCCAGCAGCAACCGGGACAGGGGGCGTCCTAGCGGGGTAACCGGGGAGCTGTTTTTT. Protein sequence: CASSNRDRGRPSGVTGELFF. This chain links TRBV11-2 with TRBJ2-2; 12 nucleotides agree with TRBD1. CDR1 is SGHAT, CDR2 FQNNGV, per germline. The trim removed 5 bases at V and 5 bases at J, leaving 18 bases unmatched. The CDR3 loop spans 20 amino acids.

The chain is built from TRBV14 and TRBJ2-3, with a weak D call TRBD1 (5 bases). The CDR3 is 13 residues long. Trimming removed 6 bases from V and 6 bases from J, with 13 bases in between. Looked up from germline, CDR1 is SGHDN and CDR2 is FVKESK. For the CDR3, the DNA is TGTGCCAGCAGGCCCCAGGGCTGGGATACGCAGTATTTT. Translation: CASRPQGWDTQYF.

The V gene is TRBV28, the J gene TRBJ2-1, with 8 positions matching TRBD2. TRBJ2-7 explains the end of the DNA better; the J call may be wrong. Germline V gene sequence: CDR1 MDHEN, CDR2 SYDVKM. This CDR3 has 14 residues. CDR3: CASSNSGTTYEQYF. CDR3 sequence (DNA): TGTGCCAGCAGTAATAGCGGGACCACCTACGAGCAGTACTTC.

This clonotype has only a few counts. The chain uses TRBV10-2 and TRBJ2-5, with 8 bases aligning to TRBD1. This CDR3 has 14 amino acids. V shed 3 bases, J shed 5 bases, and the junction held 5 bases outside the gene matches. Germline CDR1 and CDR2: WSHSY and SAAADI. In DNA form, the CDR3 reads TGCGCCAGCAGTGAAACAGGGGGAAGGGAGACCCAGTACTTC. Translation: CASSETGGRETQYF.

The chain recombines TRBV20-1 with TRBJ2-1, with 11 positions matching TRBD2. Germline V lookup: CDR1 DFQATT, CDR2 SNEGSKA (reference sequence). This CDR3 is built from 15 residues. Trimming removed 2 bases from V and 2 bases from J; junction bases left unmatched: 2. CDR3 in DNA: TGCAGTGCTAGACTTAGCGGGAGGGCCTACAATGAGCAGTTCTTC. This translates into CSARLSGRAYNEQFF.

This clonotype was counted between two and nine times. The chain is built from TRBV28 and TRBJ2-7; 10 bases line up with TRBD1. With V trimmed by 7 bases and J by 11 bases, 14 bases remained unmatched. This CDR3 has 14 residues. The germline gives CDR1 MDHEN, CDR2 SYDVKM. The CDR3 coding sequence is TGTGCCAGCACTCATACCGGGACAGGGGCGGGGAAGTACTTC. Translated, it gives CASTHTGTGAGKYF. Variable domain in full (rest from reference TRBV28 and TRBJ2-7): DVKVTQSSRYLVKRTGEKVFLECVQDMDHENMFWYRQDPGLGLRLIYFSYDVKMKEKGDIPEGYSVSREKKERFSLILESASTNQTSMYLCASTHTGTGAGKYFGPGTRLTVT.

The chain has TRBV12-3 or TRBV12-4 and TRBJ2-5; D not resolved. The CDR3 is 12 amino acids. V was shortened by 6 bases and J by 7 bases, with 12 bases between the two germline ends. The CDR3 DNA follows: TGTGCCAGCAGCCCGGACCCGGGGACCCAGTACTTC. The encoded protein is CASSPDPGTQYF.

The CDR3 region has the DNA TGTGCCAGCAGCTTGGGAGTTTTCGAGCAGTACTTC. This gives the protein CASSLGVFEQYF. The chain carries TRBV5-6 and TRBJ2-7; D remains ambiguous. CDR3 size: 12 residues. V lost 0 bases to trimming and J lost 6 bases, with 7 bases between them. Germline lookup yields CDR1 SGHDT and CDR2 YYEEEE.

Only a few counts were recorded for this clonotype. The chain employs TRBV29-1 and TRBJ2-3, with 8 nucleotides matching TRBD2. Germline-derived CDR1 and CDR2 are SQVTM and ANQGSEA. CDR3 length: 15 residues. The junction had 8 bases not matched to a gene; V was cut back by 3 bases and J by 3 bases. CDR3 coding DNA: TGCAGCGTTGACTTAGCGGGATTAGGGACAGATACGCAGTATTTT. It encodes CSVDLAGLGTDTQYF.

This clonotype was found many times. The rearrangement joins TRBV12-3 or TRBV12-4 to TRBJ2-7; D may be TRBD1 or TRBD2 (5 bases each). V was cut by 3 bases and J by 4 bases, with 16 bases left in between. This CDR3 contains 15 residues. The chain's CDR3 is CASSFGQGDGYEQYF. The CDR3 coding sequence is TGTGCCAGCAGTTTCGGGCAGGGAGACGGATACGAGCAGTACTTC.

The chain has TRBV5-1 and TRBJ1-1; no definite D call. CDR1 SGHRS and CDR2 YFSETQ come from the germline V gene. The CDR3 consists of 13 residues. V shed 9 bases and J shed 2 bases, with 14 bases lying between them. The CDR3 nucleotides are TGCGCCACCCAGAGAGACGTTAACACTGAAGCTTTCTTT. It encodes CATQRDVNTEAFF.